This TCR beta chain was captured in a study of shared clonotypes between healthy human individuals. Trimming shortened V by 3 bases and J by 2 bases, and 15 bases separated the two germline ends. The V gene's germline CDR1 is SGHRS and CDR2 YFSETQ. This CDR3 is built from 15 residues. Some clones are missing from TCRdb's copy, which holds only in-frame ones; the method was immunoSEQ multiplex PCR. The sample records 950,000 to 1,100,000 clones, approximately 68% being singletons. This TCR was recovered from a man younger than 35 in good health. Sequenced sample: memory CD4+ T cells sorted from blood. Specified subset: CD45RA-negative fraction. The V gene is TRBV5-1, the J gene TRBJ2-7, with a possible D match to TRBD1 (6 bases). This CDR3 reads CASSYTRGWAYEQYF. For the CDR3, the DNA is TGCGCCAGCAGCTATACCAGGGGATGGGCCTACGAGCAGTACTTC. The complete variable domain, with remaining parts taken from reference TRBV5-1 and TRBJ2-7, reads KAGVTQTPRYLIKTRGQQVTLSCSPISGHRSVSWYQQTPGQGLQFLFEYFSETQRNKGNFPGRFSGRQFSNSRSEMNVSTLELGDSALYLCASSYTRGWAYEQYFGPGTRLTVT.